Below, 11 T cell receptor beta chains from the same sample are listed, as sequenced in a study of cytomegalovirus exposure and HLA in healthy donors. Use of 60 Vbeta and 13 Jbeta primers characterized the PCR. The data were produced by immunoSEQ multiplex PCR, yet TCRdb's version contains in-frame clones alone and is incomplete. The sample contains fewer than 150,000 clones, more than 70% of which appear only once. The specimen was PBMCs. All receptors come from a man between 35 and 55 years old in good health and CMV-seronegative.

This clone has only one observation. The J gene is TRBJ1-6, the V gene TRBV7-2; D remains ambiguous. Trimming cost V 5 bases and J 8 bases, with 13 bases left between them. This CDR3 has 14 residues. The germline gives CDR1 SGHTA, CDR2 FQGNSA. In nucleotides, the CDR3 is TGTGCCAGCAGCCCCGGCCGAGGGTATTCACCCCTCCACTTT. It translates to CASSPGRGYSPLHF.

This chain uses TRBV5-1 with TRBJ2-5; D is undetermined. The CDR3 extends over 16 amino acids. V dropped 0 bases and J dropped 2 bases, with 14 bases sitting between them. From germline, CDR1 is SGHRS and CDR2 YFSETQ. Here the CDR3 DNA reads TGCGCCAGCAGCTTGGGCCCGACAAACTCACAAGAGACCCAGTACTTC. Translating gives CASSLGPTNSQETQYF.

The rearrangement links TRBV30 to TRBJ2-5; possible D gene TRBD2, 5 bases. Germline values: CDR1 GTSNPN, CDR2 SVGIG (reference sequence). V was shortened by 4 bases and J by 5 bases, with 17 bases between the two germline ends. This CDR3 is 14 amino acids long. The CDR3 coding sequence is TGTGCCTGGAAACGGGCGCTAGCTACGGAGACCCAGTACTTC. It yields the protein CAWKRALATETQYF.

In its sample, this clone was seen a few times. The chain is built from TRBV5-1 and TRBJ2-7; 10 positions match TRBD2. The CDR3 has 16 amino acids. Germline CDR1 SGHRS, CDR2 YFSETQ. The ends lost 1 base at V and 7 bases at J; junction bases unmatched: 11. The CDR3 spells CASSLSLAGVPQEQYF. The CDR3 nucleotides are TGCGCCAGCAGCTTGTCCCTAGCGGGAGTGCCTCAAGAGCAGTACTTC.

This chain connects TRBV30 to TRBJ2-1; 9 bases are shared with TRBD1. Trimming removed 5 bases from V and 4 bases from J; junction bases left unmatched: 0. CDR1 is GTSNPN and CDR2 is SVGIG in the germline V gene (reference sequence). This CDR3 comprises 12 residues. CDR3 amino acids: CAWGTGYNEQFF. The DNA for the CDR3 is TGTGCCTGGGGGACAGGGTACAATGAGCAGTTCTTC.

The V and J genes are TRBV6-6 and TRBJ1-5; weak D call: TRBD1 (6 bases). This CDR3 has 15 residues. Germline V gives CDR1 MNHNY, CDR2 SVGAGI (reference sequence). The germline V and J ends were trimmed by 4 bases and 3 bases, with 13 bases remaining between them. The chain's CDR3 is CASSSLDSYNQPQHF. As DNA, the CDR3 is TGTGCCAGCAGTTCCCTGGACAGCTACAATCAGCCCCAGCATTTT.

The chain employs TRBV7-2 and TRBJ2-3; TRBD2 matches at 9 bases. J was trimmed by 5 bases and V by 7 bases; bases with no gene match: 10. Germline CDR1 and CDR2: SGHTA and FQGNSA. The CDR3 covers 15 residues. CDR3 sequence: CASTLWRGGGDTQYF. The CDR3 nucleotides read TGTGCCAGCACCCTGTGGCGGGGGGGCGGAGATACGCAGTATTTT.

The CDR3, as DNA: TGTGCCTGGAGCGGAGGGACAGGGTATAGCAATCAGCCCCAGCATTTT. This encodes CAWSGGTGYSNQPQHF. The gene calls are TRBV30 and TRBJ1-5; 9 nucleotides line up with TRBD1. The CDR3 totals 16 residues. Germline CDR1 reads GTSNPN; CDR2 reads SVGIG (reference sequence). With 3 bases clipped from V and 0 bases from J, the junction kept 6 bases outside the gene matches.

DNA for the CDR3: TGTGCCAGTAGTCGGGGAGGGAGGCCTGAAAATGGCTACACCTTC. This gives the protein CASSRGGRPENGYTF. The gene calls are TRBV19 and TRBJ1-2; no definite D call. Germline V gene data show CDR1 as LNHDA and CDR2 as SQIVND (reference sequence). V gave up 5 bases and J gave up 6 bases, with 19 bases separating them. The CDR3 has 15 residues. The full variable domain, rest sourced from reference TRBV19 and TRBJ1-2, is DGGITQSPKYLFRKEGQNVTLSCEQNLNHDAMYWYRQDPGQGLRLIYYSQIVNDFQKGDIAEGYSVSREKKESFPLTVTSAQKNPTAFYLCASSRGGRPENGYTFGSGTRLTVV.

Only a few counts were recorded for this clone. The chain employs TRBV6-4 and TRBJ2-5, with 8 bases aligning to TRBD2. Germline lookup yields CDR1 MRHNA and CDR2 SNTAGT. The CDR3 is made up of 18 amino acids. Trimming removed 2 bases from V and 0 bases from J; junction bases left unmatched: 11. The CDR3 sequence is CASSDPLHRLAHQETQYF. CDR3 DNA: TGTGCCAGCAGTGACCCTCTTCACCGACTAGCGCACCAAGAGACCCAGTACTTC.

The rearrangement links TRBV6-5 to TRBJ2-1; the D gene is possibly TRBD1 (5 bases). The V end lost 2 bases, the J end lost 7 bases, and 9 bases lay between the germline ends. Germline V lookup: CDR1 MNHEY, CDR2 SVGAGI. CDR3 length: 13 residues. The CDR3 spells CASSYGAANEQFF. DNA for the CDR3: TGTGCCAGCAGTTACGGGGCGGCAAATGAGCAGTTCTTC.